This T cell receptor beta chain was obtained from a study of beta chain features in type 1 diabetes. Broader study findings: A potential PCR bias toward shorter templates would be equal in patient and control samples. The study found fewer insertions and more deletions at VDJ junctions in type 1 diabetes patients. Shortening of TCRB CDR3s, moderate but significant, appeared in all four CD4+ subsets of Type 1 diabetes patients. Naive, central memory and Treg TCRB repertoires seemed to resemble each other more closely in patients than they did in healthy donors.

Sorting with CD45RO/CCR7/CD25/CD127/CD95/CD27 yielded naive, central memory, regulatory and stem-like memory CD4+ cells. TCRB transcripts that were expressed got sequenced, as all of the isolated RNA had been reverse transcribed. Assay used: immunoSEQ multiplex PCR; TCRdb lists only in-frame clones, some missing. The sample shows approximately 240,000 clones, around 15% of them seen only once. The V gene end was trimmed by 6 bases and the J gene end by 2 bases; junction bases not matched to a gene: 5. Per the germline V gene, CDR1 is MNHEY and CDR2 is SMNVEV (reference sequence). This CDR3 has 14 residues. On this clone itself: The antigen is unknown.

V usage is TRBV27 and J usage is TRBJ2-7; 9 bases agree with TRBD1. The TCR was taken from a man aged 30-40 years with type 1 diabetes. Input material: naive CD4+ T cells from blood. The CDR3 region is CASRQGATTYEQYF. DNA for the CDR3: TGTGCCAGCAGACAGGGGGCCACTACCTACGAGCAGTACTTC.